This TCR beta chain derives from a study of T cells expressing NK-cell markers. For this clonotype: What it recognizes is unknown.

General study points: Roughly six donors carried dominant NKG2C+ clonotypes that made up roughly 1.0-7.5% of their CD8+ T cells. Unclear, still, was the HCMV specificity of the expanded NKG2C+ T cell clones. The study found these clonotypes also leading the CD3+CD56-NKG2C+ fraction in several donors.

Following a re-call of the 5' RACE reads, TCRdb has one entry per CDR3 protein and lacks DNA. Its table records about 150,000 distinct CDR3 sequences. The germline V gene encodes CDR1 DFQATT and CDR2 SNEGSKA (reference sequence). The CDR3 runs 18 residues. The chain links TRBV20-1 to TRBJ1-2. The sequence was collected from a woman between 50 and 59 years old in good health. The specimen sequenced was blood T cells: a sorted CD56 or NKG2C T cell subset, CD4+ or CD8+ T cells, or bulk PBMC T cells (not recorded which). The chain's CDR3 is CSAKTQHKRRSASYGYTF.